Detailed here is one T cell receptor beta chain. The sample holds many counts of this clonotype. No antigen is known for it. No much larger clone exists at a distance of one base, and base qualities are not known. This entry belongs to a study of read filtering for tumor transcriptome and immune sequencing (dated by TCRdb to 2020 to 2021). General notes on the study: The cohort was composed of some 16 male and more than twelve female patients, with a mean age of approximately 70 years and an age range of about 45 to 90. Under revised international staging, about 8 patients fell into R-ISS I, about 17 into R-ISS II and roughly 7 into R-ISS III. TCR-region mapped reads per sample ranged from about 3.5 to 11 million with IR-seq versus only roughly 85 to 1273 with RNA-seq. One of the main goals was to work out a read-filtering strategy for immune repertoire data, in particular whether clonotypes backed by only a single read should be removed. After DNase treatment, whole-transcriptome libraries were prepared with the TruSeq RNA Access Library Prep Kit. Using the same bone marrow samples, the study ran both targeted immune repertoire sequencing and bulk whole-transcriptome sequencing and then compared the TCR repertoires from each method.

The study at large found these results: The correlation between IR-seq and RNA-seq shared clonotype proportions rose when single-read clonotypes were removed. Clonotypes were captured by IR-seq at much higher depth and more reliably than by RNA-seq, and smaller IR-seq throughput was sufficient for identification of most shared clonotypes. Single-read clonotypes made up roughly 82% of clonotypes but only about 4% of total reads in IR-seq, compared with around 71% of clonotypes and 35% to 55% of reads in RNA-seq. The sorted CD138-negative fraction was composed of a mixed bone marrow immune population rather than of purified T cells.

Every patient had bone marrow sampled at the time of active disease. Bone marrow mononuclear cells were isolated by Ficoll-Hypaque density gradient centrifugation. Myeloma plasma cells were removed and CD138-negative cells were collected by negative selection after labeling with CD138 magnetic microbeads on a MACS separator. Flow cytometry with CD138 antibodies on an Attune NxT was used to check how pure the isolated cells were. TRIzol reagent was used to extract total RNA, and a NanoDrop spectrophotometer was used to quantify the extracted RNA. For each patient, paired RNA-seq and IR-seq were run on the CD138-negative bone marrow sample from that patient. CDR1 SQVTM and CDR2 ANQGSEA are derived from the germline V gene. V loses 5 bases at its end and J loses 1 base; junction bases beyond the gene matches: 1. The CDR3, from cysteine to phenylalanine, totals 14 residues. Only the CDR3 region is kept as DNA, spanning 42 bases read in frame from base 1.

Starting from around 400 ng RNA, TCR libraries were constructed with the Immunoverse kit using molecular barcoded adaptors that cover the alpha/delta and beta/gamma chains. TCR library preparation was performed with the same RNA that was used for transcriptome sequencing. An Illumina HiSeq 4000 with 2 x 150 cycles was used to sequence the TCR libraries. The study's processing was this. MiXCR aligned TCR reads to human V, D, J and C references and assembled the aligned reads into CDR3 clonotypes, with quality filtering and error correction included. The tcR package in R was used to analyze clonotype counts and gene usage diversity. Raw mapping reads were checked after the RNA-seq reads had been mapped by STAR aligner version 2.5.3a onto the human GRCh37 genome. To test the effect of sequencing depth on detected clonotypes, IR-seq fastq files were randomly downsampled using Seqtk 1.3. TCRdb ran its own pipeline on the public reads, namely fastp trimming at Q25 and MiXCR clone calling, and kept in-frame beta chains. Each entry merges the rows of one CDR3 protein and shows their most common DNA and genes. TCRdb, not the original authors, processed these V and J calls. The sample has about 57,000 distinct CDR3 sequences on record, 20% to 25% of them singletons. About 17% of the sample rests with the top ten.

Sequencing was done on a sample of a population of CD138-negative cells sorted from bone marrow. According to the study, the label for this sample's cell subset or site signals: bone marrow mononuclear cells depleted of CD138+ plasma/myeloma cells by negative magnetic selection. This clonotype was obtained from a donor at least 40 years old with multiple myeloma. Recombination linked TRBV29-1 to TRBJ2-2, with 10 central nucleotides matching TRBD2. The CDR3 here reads CSVRTSGNTGELFF. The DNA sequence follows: TGCAGCGTTAGGACTAGCGGGAACACCGGGGAGCTGTTTTTT.